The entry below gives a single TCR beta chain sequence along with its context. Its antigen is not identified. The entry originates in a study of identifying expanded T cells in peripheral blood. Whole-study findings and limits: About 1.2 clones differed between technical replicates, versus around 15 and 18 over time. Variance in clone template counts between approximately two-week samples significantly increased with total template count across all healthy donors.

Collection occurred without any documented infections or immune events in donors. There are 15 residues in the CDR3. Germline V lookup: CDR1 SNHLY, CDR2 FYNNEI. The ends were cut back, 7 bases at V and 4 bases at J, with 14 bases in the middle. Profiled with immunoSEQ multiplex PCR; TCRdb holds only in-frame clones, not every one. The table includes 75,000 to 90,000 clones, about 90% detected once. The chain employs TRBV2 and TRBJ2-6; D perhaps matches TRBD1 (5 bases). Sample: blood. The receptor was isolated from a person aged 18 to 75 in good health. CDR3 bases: TGTGCCAGCACAGAGCAGGGAATCGGGGCCAACGTCCTGACTTTC. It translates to CASTEQGIGANVLTF.